A single sample is the source of the 9 T cell receptor beta chains below, sequenced in a study of OX40 agonist ivuxolimab in advanced cancers. Method: immunoSEQ multiplex PCR; TCRdb's copy keeps in-frame clones and lacks some. This sample yields nearly 60,000 clones, of which 75% to 90% are seen a single time; 0.75% to 0.8% belongs to the top ten. Sequences were derived from CD4+ or CD8+ T cells sorted from blood, sampled in a trial of the OX40 agonist ivuxolimab. Receptors originate from an adult with an advanced solid tumor such as melanoma, head and neck, liver or kidney cancer.

The rearrangement uses TRBV10-3 and TRBJ2-5; 10 bases map to TRBD2. Per germline, CDR1 ENHRY and CDR2 SYGVKD. V trimming: 3 bases; J trimming: 5 bases; junction bases outside the gene matches: 9. This CDR3 has 16 residues. CDR3 protein: CAISEIAGGRLETQYF. CDR3 nucleotide sequence: TGTGCCATCAGTGAAATAGCGGGGGGTAGGTTGGAGACCCAGTACTTC.

This chain uses TRBV6-1 with TRBJ1-2; no clear D. Trimming took off 3 bases at V and 4 bases at J, with 6 bases between the two ends. The CDR3 runs 12 residues. Germline lookup yields CDR1 MNHNS and CDR2 SASEGT. Here the CDR3 DNA reads TGTGCCAGCAGTGACAACAGCTATGGCTACACCTTC. It specifies CASSDNSYGYTF.

The CDR3 loop is CASSVGDGTNTEAFF. As DNA, the CDR3 is TGTGCCAGCAGCGTAGGAGACGGCACGAACACTGAAGCTTTCTTT. This sequence joins TRBV9 and TRBJ1-1; D is unresolved. This CDR3 has 15 amino acids. Trimming left V 0 bases short and J 1 base short, with 10 bases between. Per germline, CDR1 SGDLS and CDR2 YYNGEE.

The chain links TRBV10-3 to TRBJ2-2, with TRBD1 matching over 8 bases. Germline V gives CDR1 ENHRY, CDR2 SYGVKD. V was pared by 0 bases and J by 0 bases, with 3 bases of the junction left unmatched. The CDR3 totals 17 residues. This CDR3 reads CAISESGQGANTGELFF. The CDR3 nucleotides read TGTGCCATCAGTGAGTCAGGACAGGGAGCGAACACCGGGGAGCTGTTTTTT.

The V and J genes are TRBV10-3 and TRBJ2-3; the D is unclear. The CDR3 runs 12 residues. V was trimmed by 6 bases and J by 0 bases, leaving 4 bases between them. Looked up from germline, CDR1 is ENHRY and CDR2 is SYGVKD. This chain's CDR3 is CAIRSSTDTQYF. In DNA, the CDR3 is TGTGCCATCAGATCTAGCACAGATACGCAGTATTTT.

The chain employs TRBV18 and TRBJ1-1; D perhaps matches TRBD1 (6 bases). CDR3 length: 13 residues. Per germline, CDR1 KGHSH and CDR2 LQKENI. V was shortened by 7 bases and J by 1 base, with 10 bases between the two germline ends. Here the CDR3 DNA reads TGTGCCAGCTTCGGACAGACGAACACTGAAGCTTTCTTT. This codes for CASFGQTNTEAFF. Variable domain in full (rest from reference TRBV18 and TRBJ1-1): NAGVMQNPRHLVRRRGQEARLRCSPMKGHSHVYWYRQLPEEGLKFMVYLQKENIIDESGMPKERFSAEFPKEGPSILRIQQVVRGDSAAYFCASFGQTNTEAFFGQGTRLTVV.

This clone has just a few counts. The V and J genes are TRBV15 and TRBJ2-7; possible D gene TRBD2, 6 bases. The CDR3 is 13 amino acids. Trimming stripped 3 bases from V and 6 bases from J, with 12 bases between. Germline V CDR1 and CDR2: LNHNV, YYDKDF (reference sequence). CDR3 DNA: TGTGCCACCAGCAGGGAAAGGAGGGTCGAGCAGTACTTC. Residues: CATSRERRVEQYF. Filled out from reference TRBV15 and TRBJ2-7, the complete variable domain reads DAMVIQNPRYQVTQFGKPVTLSCSQTLNHNVMYWYQQKSSQAPKLLFHYYDKDFNNEADTPDNFQSRRPNTSFCFLDIRSPGLGDTAMYLCATSRERRVEQYFGPGTRLTVT.

The chain is built from TRBV29-1 and TRBJ1-1; unclear D gene. V was clipped by 5 bases and J by 5 bases, with 18 bases between them. The CDR3 is 14 residues long. Germline V gene data show CDR1 as SQVTM and CDR2 as ANQGSEA. The CDR3 DNA reads as TGCAGCGTTACCCCGCGGAGTGTGGGAACTGAAGCTTTCTTT. This gives the protein CSVTPRSVGTEAFF.

The V call is TRBV6-5, the J call TRBJ1-4; D is possibly TRBD1 (5 bases). The length of the CDR3 is 15 residues. Per the germline V gene, CDR1 is MNHEY and CDR2 is SVGAGI. The V gene lost 2 bases and the J gene lost 8 bases, with 15 bases spanning the gap. The CDR3 reads CASSYGSGGNEKLFF. The CDR3 region has the DNA TGTGCCAGCAGTTACGGCTCGGGGGGGAACGAAAAACTGTTTTTT.